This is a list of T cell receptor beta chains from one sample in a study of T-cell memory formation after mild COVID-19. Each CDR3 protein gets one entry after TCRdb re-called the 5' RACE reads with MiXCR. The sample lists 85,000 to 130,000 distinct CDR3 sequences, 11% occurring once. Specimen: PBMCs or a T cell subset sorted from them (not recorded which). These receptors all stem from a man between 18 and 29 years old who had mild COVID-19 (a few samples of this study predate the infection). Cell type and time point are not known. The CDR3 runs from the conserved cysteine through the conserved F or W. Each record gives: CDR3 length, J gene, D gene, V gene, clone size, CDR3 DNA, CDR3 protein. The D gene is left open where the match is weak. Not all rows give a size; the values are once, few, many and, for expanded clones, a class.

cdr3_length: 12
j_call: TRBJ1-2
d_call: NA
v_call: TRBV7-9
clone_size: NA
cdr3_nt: TGTGCCAGCAGACCAGGTGACCTGGGCTACACCTTC
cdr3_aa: CASRPGDLGYTF

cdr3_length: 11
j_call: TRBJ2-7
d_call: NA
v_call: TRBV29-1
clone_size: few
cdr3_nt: TGCAGCGTGGTTCGGGGATACGAGCAGTACTTC
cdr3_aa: CSVVRGYEQYF

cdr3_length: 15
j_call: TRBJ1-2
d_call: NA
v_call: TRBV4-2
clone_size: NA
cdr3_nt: TGTGCCAGCAGCCAATCGGGCGGCAGTAACTATGGCTACACCTTC
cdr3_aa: CASSQSGGSNYGYTF

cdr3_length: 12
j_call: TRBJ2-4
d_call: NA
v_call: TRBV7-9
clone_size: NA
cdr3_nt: TGTGCCAGCAGCTTACGGGCGGGAATTCAGTACTTC
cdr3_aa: CASSLRAGIQYF

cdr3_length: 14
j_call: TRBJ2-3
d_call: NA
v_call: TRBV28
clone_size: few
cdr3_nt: TGTGCCAGCCGATCCCGGACTTGGGTGGATACGCAGTATTTT
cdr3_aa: CASRSRTWVDTQYF

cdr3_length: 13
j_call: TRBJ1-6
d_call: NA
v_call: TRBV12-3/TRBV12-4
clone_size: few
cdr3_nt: TGTGCCAGCAGTTTCGGGGTTAATTCACCCCTCCACTTT
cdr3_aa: CASSFGVNSPLHF

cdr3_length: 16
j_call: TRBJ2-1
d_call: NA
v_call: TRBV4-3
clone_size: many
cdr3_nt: TGCGCCAGCAGCCAAGATTGGGGGGGCGGTGGGGATGAGCAGTTCTTC
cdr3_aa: CASSQDWGGGGDEQFF

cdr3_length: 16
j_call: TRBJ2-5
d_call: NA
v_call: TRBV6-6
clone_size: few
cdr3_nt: TGTGCCAGCAGCCAGGATCGGACTGGCAACGAAGAGACCCAGTACTTC
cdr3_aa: CASSQDRTGNEETQYF

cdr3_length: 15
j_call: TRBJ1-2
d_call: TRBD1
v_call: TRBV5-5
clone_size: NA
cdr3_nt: TGTGCCAGCACCCGGAGGGACAGGCCGTCCTATGGCTACACCTTC
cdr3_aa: CASTRRDRPSYGYTF

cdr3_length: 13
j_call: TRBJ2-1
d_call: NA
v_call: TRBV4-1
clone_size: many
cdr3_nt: TGCGCCAGCAGCCAAAATTTACCTCTTGAGCAGTTCTTC
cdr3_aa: CASSQNLPLEQFF

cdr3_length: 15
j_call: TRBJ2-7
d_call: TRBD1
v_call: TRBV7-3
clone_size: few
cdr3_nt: TGTGCCAGCAGCGTTACAGGGGCCCCCTCCTACGAGCAGTACTTC
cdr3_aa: CASSVTGAPSYEQYF

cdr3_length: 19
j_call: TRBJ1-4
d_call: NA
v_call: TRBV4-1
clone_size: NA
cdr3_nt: TGCGCCAGCAGCCAAGATAGGGCCCCGGGTGACGCAACCTATGAAAAACTGTTTTTT
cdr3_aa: CASSQDRAPGDATYEKLFF

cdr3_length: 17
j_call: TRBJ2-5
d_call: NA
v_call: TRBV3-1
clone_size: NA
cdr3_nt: TGTGCCAGCAGCCAAGGGGTGGCACACATCTACGGGGTGGGGAAGTACTTC
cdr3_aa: CASSQGVAHIYGVGKYF

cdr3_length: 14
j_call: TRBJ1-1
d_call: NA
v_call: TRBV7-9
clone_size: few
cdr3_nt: TGTGCCAGCAGCCAAATGGGACCGGGGCCTGAAGCTTTCTTT
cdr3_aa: CASSQMGPGPEAFF

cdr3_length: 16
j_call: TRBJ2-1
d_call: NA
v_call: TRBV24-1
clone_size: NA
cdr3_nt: TGTGCCACCAGTGATTCCGCCCGGGGGGCGTACAATGAGCAGTTCTTC
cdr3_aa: CATSDSARGAYNEQFF